The 10 T cell receptor beta chains listed next were all sequenced from one sample in a study of control samples from healthy donors and cancer patients (dated by TCRdb to 2019 to 2021). The method was the immunoSEQ multiplex PCR assay. TCRdb carries this immuneACCESS record with in-frame sequences only. Its versions omit some clonotypes, under half of them owing to an unresolved V gene in the studies checked, with the rest unexplained. This sample lists roughly 84,000 clones; 89% were detected once. Of the sample, 7.2% falls within the top ten clones. The sequencing sample was made of blood. The receptors stem from a man aged 50 or older in good health.

The rearrangement uses TRBV4-1 and TRBJ2-7, with D perhaps given as TRBD1 or TRBD2 (5 bases each). V was clipped by 4 bases and J by 3 bases, with 16 bases between them. Germline V gives CDR1 MGHRA, CDR2 YSYEKL. The CDR3 totals 15 residues. In nucleotides, the CDR3 is TGCGCCAGCAGCCGGGGACCGCCGGCCCTCTACGAGCAGTACTTC. Translated, it gives CASSRGPPALYEQYF.

V gene TRBV30 combines with J gene TRBJ1-1; D is ambiguous. CDR1 GTSNPN and CDR2 SVGIG come from the germline V gene (reference sequence). V was cut by 3 bases and J by 4 bases, with 12 bases left in between. The CDR3 spans 13 residues. CDR3 DNA: TGTGCCTGGAGACTATCTTGGGGCACTGAAGCTTTCTTT. Residues: CAWRLSWGTEAFF.

This chain links TRBV7-2 with TRBJ2-2; 9 bases are a match to TRBD2. Per germline, CDR1 SGHTA and CDR2 FQGNSA. After removal of 5 bases from V and 0 bases from J, the junction contained 4 bases not matched to a gene. There are 16 residues in the CDR3. CDR3 DNA sequence: TGTGCCAGCAGCCCGAGCGGGGGGACGAACACCGGGGAGCTGTTTTTT. This gives the protein CASSPSGGTNTGELFF.

The chain couples TRBV5-8 to TRBJ2-7; 7 bases match TRBD1. Trimming cost V 2 bases and J 2 bases; bases outside gene matches: 13. Germline V CDR1 and CDR2: SGHTS, YDEGEE. The CDR3 runs to 17 residues. The CDR3 bases are TGTGCCAGCAGCTTTCCCCTTGAGGGGACAGCAACCTACGAGCAGTACTTC. Protein: CASSFPLEGTATYEQYF.

This clone came up once. The chain employs TRBV10-1 and TRBJ2-7; D is possibly TRBD2 (6 bases). Trimming removed 7 bases at V and 5 bases at J, with 27 bases between. Germline V lookup: CDR1 WNHNN, CDR2 SYGVQD (reference sequence). The CDR3 has 17 residues. CDR3 nucleotides: TGCGCCAGCATGTGGGGGGTGGGGGGTGAGGTCCTAAACGAGCAGTACTTC. Translation: CASMWGVGGEVLNEQYF.

The chain joins TRBV6-5 to TRBJ2-5; weak D call: TRBD2 (6 bases). The CDR3 is made up of 11 amino acids. V was cut by 10 bases and J by 2 bases, with 8 bases left in between. Per germline, CDR1 MNHEY and CDR2 SVGAGI. CDR3 in amino acids: CATGTQETQYF. The CDR3 region has the DNA TGTGCCACCGGGACTCAAGAGACCCAGTACTTC.

The gene calls are TRBV27 and TRBJ2-5; D might be TRBD1 or TRBD2, each matching 5 bases. Trimming removed 6 bases at V and 5 bases at J, with 10 bases between. The CDR3 has 12 amino acids. The V gene's germline CDR1 is MNHEY and CDR2 SMNVEV (reference sequence). CDR3 DNA: TGTGCCAGCAGGCAACGGGGCGAGACCCAGTACTTC. Translation gives CASRQRGETQYF.

This chain links TRBV9 with TRBJ2-3; D is unresolved. V lost 0 bases to trimming and J lost 0 bases, with 8 bases between them. Germline V gene data show CDR1 as SGDLS and CDR2 as YYNGEE. The CDR3 covers 15 residues. The CDR3 here is CASSVGGFSTDTQYF. The CDR3, as DNA: TGTGCCAGCAGCGTAGGTGGGTTTAGCACAGATACGCAGTATTTT.

The rearrangement links TRBV19 to TRBJ2-3; maybe TRBD1 (6 bases). This CDR3 is built from 14 residues. V was shortened by 7 bases and J by 2 bases, with 13 bases between the two germline ends. Germline loops: CDR1 LNHDA, CDR2 SQIVND (reference sequence). For the CDR3, the DNA is TGTGCCAGTACATTTCAGGGGACCACAGATACGCAGTATTTT. It encodes CASTFQGTTDTQYF. Full variable domain (missing parts from reference TRBV19 and TRBJ2-3): DGGITQSPKYLFRKEGQNVTLSCEQNLNHDAMYWYRQDPGQGLRLIYYSQIVNDFQKGDIAEGYSVSREKKESFPLTVTSAQKNPTAFYLCASTFQGTTDTQYFGPGTRLTVL.

The chain has TRBV9 and TRBJ1-5; D remains unclear. The CDR3 contains 16 residues. V lost 0 bases and J 0 bases, leaving 10 bases between the germline ends. CDR1 and CDR2 (germline): SGDLS, YYNGEE. As DNA, the CDR3 is TGTGCCAGCAGCGTAGGTGCGGGTAGTAGCAATCAGCCCCAGCATTTT. Translated, it gives CASSVGAGSSNQPQHF. Full variable domain (rest looked up from reference TRBV9 and TRBJ1-5): DSGVTQTPKHLITATGQRVTLRCSPRSGDLSVYWYQQSLDQGLQFLIQYYNGEERAKGNILERFSAQQFPDLHSELNLSSLELGDSALYFCASSVGAGSSNQPQHFGDGTRLSIL.